This is a list of T cell receptor beta chains from one sample in a study of T cell responses to AZD1222 COVID-19 vaccine. The assay was immunoSEQ multiplex PCR, and TCRdb's table has in-frame clones only and misses some. The sample yields around 100,000 clones, 85% to 90% seen once. Source: peripheral blood, taken on day 0 of AZD1222 vaccination. These receptors were obtained from an adult in good health. Each CDR3 is given with its conserved first and last residue. The D gene is left open where the match is weak. Where a row states a size, it is once, few, many or the class of an expanded clone; other rows omit it.

D gene: TRBD2; clone size: NA; J gene: TRBJ2-3; V gene: TRBV9; CDR3 protein: CASSVEGGGALDTQYF; CDR3 DNA: TGTGCCAGCAGCGTAGAGGGCGGGGGAGCACTAGATACGCAGTATTTT
D gene: NA; clone size: NA; J gene: TRBJ2-3; V gene: TRBV29-1; CDR3 protein: CSSGGASSTDTQYF; CDR3 DNA: TGCAGCTCTGGGGGCGCATCTAGCACAGATACGCAGTATTTT
D gene: TRBD2; clone size: NA; J gene: TRBJ2-1; V gene: TRBV2; CDR3 protein: CASTTGLAGGKQFF; CDR3 DNA: TGTGCCAGCACTACGGGGCTAGCGGGGGGAAAGCAGTTCTTC
D gene: TRBD2; clone size: few; J gene: TRBJ2-5; V gene: TRBV7-7; CDR3 protein: CASSPGTSGIGETQYF; CDR3 DNA: TGTGCCAGCAGCCCAGGGACTAGCGGGATCGGAGAGACCCAGTACTTC
D gene: NA; clone size: NA; J gene: TRBJ1-4; V gene: TRBV14; CDR3 protein: CASSRPPGTGSEKLFF; CDR3 DNA: TGTGCCAGCAGCCGTCCCCCCGGGACGGGGAGTGAAAAACTGTTTTTT
D gene: TRBD1; clone size: NA; J gene: TRBJ2-1; V gene: TRBV2; CDR3 protein: CASRAGTASLEQFF; CDR3 DNA: TGTGCCAGCAGAGCCGGGACAGCGTCACTTGAGCAGTTCTTC
D gene: NA; clone size: NA; J gene: TRBJ1-5; V gene: TRBV27; CDR3 protein: CASSLAAATPQHF; CDR3 DNA: TGTGCCAGCAGTTTAGCCGCGGCAACGCCCCAGCATTTT
D gene: TRBD1; clone size: once; J gene: TRBJ2-6; V gene: TRBV5-1; CDR3 protein: CASSPQGALSGANVLTF; CDR3 DNA: TGCGCCAGCAGCCCCCAGGGGGCGCTCTCTGGGGCCAACGTCCTGACTTTC
D gene: NA; clone size: NA; J gene: TRBJ2-1; V gene: TRBV27; CDR3 protein: CASSLQGTYNEQFF; CDR3 DNA: TGTGCCAGCAGTCTCCAGGGGACCTACAATGAGCAGTTCTTC
D gene: NA; clone size: NA; J gene: TRBJ2-1; V gene: TRBV3-1/TRBV3-2; CDR3 protein: CASSQDGFIRRSSYNEQFF; CDR3 DNA: TGTGCCAGCAGCCAAGACGGGTTTATTCGTCGGAGCTCCTACAATGAGCAGTTCTTC
D gene: NA; clone size: NA; J gene: TRBJ1-2; V gene: TRBV11-3; CDR3 protein: CASSPGTANYGYTF; CDR3 DNA: TGTGCCAGCAGCCCCGGGACCGCTAACTATGGCTACACCTTC
D gene: TRBD2; clone size: NA; J gene: TRBJ2-5; V gene: TRBV6-4; CDR3 protein: CASSDTGVAGETQYF; CDR3 DNA: TGTGCCAGCAGTGACACCGGGGTAGCGGGGGAGACCCAGTACTTC
D gene: NA; clone size: NA; J gene: TRBJ1-5; V gene: TRBV19; CDR3 protein: CASSWGGRYSNQPQHF; CDR3 DNA: TGTGCCAGTAGTTGGGGCGGTAGATATAGCAATCAGCCCCAGCATTTT
D gene: NA; clone size: NA; J gene: TRBJ2-7; V gene: TRBV19; CDR3 protein: CASSIGDTIYEQYF; CDR3 DNA: TGTGCCAGTAGTATTGGGGACACTATCTACGAGCAGTACTTC
D gene: NA; clone size: medium-sized; J gene: TRBJ2-5; V gene: TRBV10-3; CDR3 protein: CAISDETVQETQYF; CDR3 DNA: TGTGCCATCAGTGACGAAACGGTCCAAGAGACCCAGTACTTC
D gene: NA; clone size: NA; J gene: TRBJ1-1; V gene: TRBV10-3; CDR3 protein: CAISEGLRRNTEAFF; CDR3 DNA: TGTGCCATCAGTGAAGGCCTACGGAGGAACACTGAAGCTTTCTTT
D gene: TRBD2; clone size: few; J gene: TRBJ2-7; V gene: TRBV6-2/TRBV6-3; CDR3 protein: CASSGTSGNIYEQYF; CDR3 DNA: TGTGCCAGCAGTGGGACTAGCGGGAATATCTACGAGCAGTACTTC
D gene: NA; clone size: NA; J gene: TRBJ1-5; V gene: TRBV19; CDR3 protein: CASSISPLVFGEGNQPQHF; CDR3 DNA: TGTGCCAGTAGTATCTCCCCTTTAGTCTTTGGGGAAGGCAATCAGCCCCAGCATTTT
D gene: TRBD1; clone size: NA; J gene: TRBJ1-2; V gene: TRBV5-1; CDR3 protein: CASSLVQGARGYTF; CDR3 DNA: TGCGCCAGCAGCTTGGTCCAGGGGGCAAGGGGCTACACCTTC
D gene: TRBD1; clone size: NA; J gene: TRBJ1-2; V gene: TRBV4-2; CDR3 protein: CASSLDRGEGYGYTF; CDR3 DNA: TGTGCCAGCAGCCTTGACAGGGGAGAGGGCTATGGCTACACCTTC
D gene: TRBD1; clone size: NA; J gene: TRBJ1-5; V gene: TRBV6-5; CDR3 protein: CASNPGGFNQPQHF; CDR3 DNA: TGTGCCAGCAACCCAGGGGGCTTCAATCAGCCCCAGCATTTT
D gene: NA; clone size: NA; J gene: TRBJ2-7; V gene: TRBV5-1; CDR3 protein: CASSRGSPSEQYF; CDR3 DNA: TGCGCCAGCAGCAGGGGGTCCCCGTCGGAGCAGTACTTC
D gene: NA; clone size: NA; J gene: TRBJ2-6; V gene: TRBV9; CDR3 protein: CASSVGGRPGANVLTF; CDR3 DNA: TGTGCCAGCAGCGTGGGGGGGCGTCCTGGGGCCAACGTCCTGACTTTC
D gene: NA; clone size: NA; J gene: TRBJ2-1; V gene: TRBV5-1; CDR3 protein: CASSLDQSNYNEQFF; CDR3 DNA: TGCGCCAGCAGCTTGGATCAGTCAAATTACAATGAGCAGTTCTTC
D gene: NA; clone size: NA; J gene: TRBJ2-2; V gene: TRBV5-4; CDR3 protein: CASSLQGNGELFF; CDR3 DNA: TGTGCCAGCAGCTTGCAGGGGAACGGGGAGCTGTTTTTT
D gene: NA; clone size: NA; J gene: TRBJ1-4; V gene: TRBV2; CDR3 protein: CASSPIQGTNEKLFF; CDR3 DNA: TGTGCCAGCAGTCCGATACAGGGAACTAATGAAAAACTGTTTTTT
D gene: NA; clone size: NA; J gene: TRBJ2-3; V gene: TRBV3-1/TRBV3-2; CDR3 protein: CASSQTRLPRTDTQYF; CDR3 DNA: TGTGCCAGCAGCCAAACTCGACTTCCCCGCACAGATACGCAGTATTTT
D gene: TRBD1; clone size: NA; J gene: TRBJ1-5; V gene: TRBV28; CDR3 protein: CASSQPGTGLYQPQHF; CDR3 DNA: TGTGCCAGCAGCCAACCCGGGACAGGCCTTTATCAGCCCCAGCATTTT
D gene: NA; clone size: NA; J gene: TRBJ1-4; V gene: TRBV20-1; CDR3 protein: CSARANSILFF; CDR3 DNA: TGCAGTGCTAGAGCCAACAGCATCCTGTTTTTT
D gene: TRBD1; clone size: NA; J gene: TRBJ2-7; V gene: TRBV27; CDR3 protein: CASRLPGQGTYEQYF; CDR3 DNA: TGTGCCAGCAGACTACCGGGACAGGGGACCTACGAGCAGTACTTC
D gene: NA; clone size: NA; J gene: TRBJ1-6; V gene: TRBV6-5; CDR3 protein: CASSYSTQGRSPLHF; CDR3 DNA: TGTGCCAGCAGTTACTCGACACAGGGCCGGTCACCCCTCCACTTT
D gene: TRBD1; clone size: NA; J gene: TRBJ1-2; V gene: TRBV18; CDR3 protein: CASSLGGQDYGYTF; CDR3 DNA: TGTGCCAGCTCCCTCGGGGGACAGGACTATGGCTACACCTTC
D gene: NA; clone size: NA; J gene: TRBJ1-1; V gene: TRBV14; CDR3 protein: CASSLGTATLNTEAFF; CDR3 DNA: TGTGCCAGCAGCCTCGGGACGGCAACACTGAACACTGAAGCTTTCTTT
D gene: TRBD1; clone size: few; J gene: TRBJ2-1; V gene: TRBV29-1; CDR3 protein: CSVEDKGALSSYNEQFF; CDR3 DNA: TGCAGCGTTGAAGATAAGGGGGCCCTTAGCTCCTACAATGAGCAGTTCTTC
D gene: NA; clone size: medium-sized; J gene: TRBJ2-5; V gene: TRBV25-1; CDR3 protein: CASSEWGGDQETQYF; CDR3 DNA: TGTGCCAGCAGTGAGTGGGGCGGAGACCAAGAGACCCAGTACTTC
D gene: NA; clone size: NA; J gene: TRBJ1-1; V gene: TRBV5-1; CDR3 protein: CASSLYGGQANTEAFF; CDR3 DNA: TGCGCCAGCAGCTTATACGGGGGGCAAGCGAACACTGAAGCTTTCTTT
D gene: TRBD2; clone size: NA; J gene: TRBJ2-3; V gene: TRBV5-1; CDR3 protein: CASSASILAGGSDTQYF; CDR3 DNA: TGCGCCAGCAGCGCGTCGATACTAGCGGGAGGGTCAGATACGCAGTATTTT
D gene: NA; clone size: NA; J gene: TRBJ1-1; V gene: TRBV7-8; CDR3 protein: CASSLGETEAFF; CDR3 DNA: TGTGCCAGCAGCTTAGGTGAGACTGAAGCTTTCTTT
D gene: NA; clone size: NA; J gene: TRBJ1-5; V gene: TRBV11-2; CDR3 protein: CASSLSPTGLVNQPQHF; CDR3 DNA: TGTGCCAGCAGCTTGTCCCCCACAGGGCTGGTGAATCAGCCCCAGCATTTT
D gene: NA; clone size: few; J gene: TRBJ1-1; V gene: TRBV3-1/TRBV3-2; CDR3 protein: CASSQEGRAFF; CDR3 DNA: TGTGCCAGCAGCCAAGAGGGAAGAGCTTTCTTT
D gene: NA; clone size: once; J gene: TRBJ1-3; V gene: TRBV9; CDR3 protein: CASSAPMAGNTIYF; CDR3 DNA: TGTGCCAGCAGCGCGCCCATGGCTGGAAACACCATATATTTT
D gene: TRBD2; clone size: NA; J gene: TRBJ2-3; V gene: TRBV12-3/TRBV12-4; CDR3 protein: CASTSGSTDTQYF; CDR3 DNA: TGTGCCAGCACTAGCGGGAGCACAGATACGCAGTATTTT
D gene: TRBD1; clone size: few; J gene: TRBJ1-5; V gene: TRBV27; CDR3 protein: CASSLMAGGEGQPQHF; CDR3 DNA: TGTGCCAGCAGTTTAATGGCAGGGGGCGAAGGTCAGCCCCAGCATTTT
D gene: NA; clone size: NA; J gene: TRBJ2-1; V gene: TRBV2; CDR3 protein: CASSTPSGNSYNEQFF; CDR3 DNA: TGTGCCAGCAGTACCCCGAGCGGAAACTCCTACAATGAGCAGTTCTTC
D gene: NA; clone size: NA; J gene: TRBJ1-3; V gene: TRBV7-9; CDR3 protein: CASSPGLFSGNTIYF; CDR3 DNA: TGTGCCAGCAGCCCCGGGCTCTTCTCTGGAAACACCATATATTTT
D gene: NA; clone size: NA; J gene: TRBJ1-6; V gene: TRBV2; CDR3 protein: CASSEPRGGNSPLHF; CDR3 DNA: TGTGCCAGCAGTGAGCCCCGCGGGGGTAATTCACCCCTCCACTTT
D gene: NA; clone size: NA; J gene: TRBJ2-4; V gene: TRBV19; CDR3 protein: CASSIDRWDIQYF; CDR3 DNA: TGTGCCAGTAGTATTGACAGGTGGGACATTCAGTACTTC